This T cell receptor beta chain was recovered during a study of cytomegalovirus exposure and HLA in healthy donors. Across the study: Tens of millions of unique TCRs from HLA-typed donors made up an early data release.

PCR used 60 Vbeta primers and 13 Jbeta primers. Repertoires were generated with immunoSEQ multiplex PCR, while TCRdb's copy carries only in-frame clones and drops some. The repertoire holds 120,000 or so clones, with 74% as singletons. In regard to this clone: Its antigen is as yet unknown.

The germline V gene has CDR1 MNHNY and CDR2 SVGAGI (reference sequence). V lost 2 bases to trimming and J lost 7 bases; unmatched junction nucleotides: 4. The CDR3 runs to 14 residues. General observations from the study: Three chains tied to CMV proved CMV antigen-specific in vitro. Most of the TCR beta V segments (in an earlier analysis) were productive either about 87% or about 30% of the time.

The V gene is TRBV6-6, the J gene TRBJ2-1, with TRBD2 matching over 8 bases. The sequenced material came from PBMCs. The source is a woman aged 45 to 65 in good health and CMV-seropositive. The CDR3 DNA reads as TGTGCCAGCAGTTACCGGGGGGGGTTGAATGAGCAGTTCTTC. Protein sequence: CASSYRGGLNEQFF.